This T cell receptor beta chain originates from a study of shared clonotypes between healthy human individuals. Study in general: Two women and three men aged 18 to 49 made up the donors.

TCRdb's copy holds only in-frame clones and misses some; the assay was immunoSEQ multiplex PCR. The profile shows 850,000 to 1,200,000 clones, around four fifths of them singletons. As to this clone: This sample includes further DNA sequences coding for the same CDR3.

Germline V gene lookup returns CDR1 LNHDA and CDR2 SQIVND (reference sequence). Trimming stripped 0 bases from V and 4 bases from J, with 6 bases between. CDR3 length: 13 residues. The chain is built from TRBV19 and TRBJ1-2; D call uncertain. Sequenced material: memory CD4+ T cells sorted from blood. Subset in this sample: CD45RA-negative fraction. This clonotype originated in a man aged 18 to 29 in good health. The CDR3 DNA reads as TGTGCCAGTAGTATAGAAGGGCTCTATGGCTACACCTTC. It is translated as CASSIEGLYGYTF.